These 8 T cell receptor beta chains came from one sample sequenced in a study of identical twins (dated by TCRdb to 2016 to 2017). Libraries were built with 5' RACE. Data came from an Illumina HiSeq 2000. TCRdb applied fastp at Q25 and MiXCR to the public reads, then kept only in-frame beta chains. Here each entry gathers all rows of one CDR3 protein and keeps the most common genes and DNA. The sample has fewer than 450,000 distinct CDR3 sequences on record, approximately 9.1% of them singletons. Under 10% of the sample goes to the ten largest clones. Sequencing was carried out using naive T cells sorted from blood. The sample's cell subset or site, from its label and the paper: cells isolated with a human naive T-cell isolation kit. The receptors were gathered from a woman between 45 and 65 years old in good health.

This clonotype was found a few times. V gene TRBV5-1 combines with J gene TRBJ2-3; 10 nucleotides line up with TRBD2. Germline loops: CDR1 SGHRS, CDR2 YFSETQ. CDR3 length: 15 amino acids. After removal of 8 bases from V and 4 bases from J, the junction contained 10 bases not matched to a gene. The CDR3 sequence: CASRPPLAGADTQYF. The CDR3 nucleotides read TGCGCCAGTCGCCCCCCTCTAGCGGGAGCAGATACGCAGTATTTT. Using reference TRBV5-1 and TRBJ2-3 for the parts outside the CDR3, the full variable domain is KAGVTQTPRYLIKTRGQQVTLSCSPISGHRSVSWYQQTPGQGLQFLFEYFSETQRNKGNFPGRFSGRQFSNSRSEMNVSTLELGDSALYLCASRPPLAGADTQYFGPGTRLTVL.

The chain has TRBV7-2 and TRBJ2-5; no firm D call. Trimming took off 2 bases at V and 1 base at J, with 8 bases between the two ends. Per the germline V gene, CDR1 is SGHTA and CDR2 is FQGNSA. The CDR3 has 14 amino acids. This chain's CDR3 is CASSLSPPQETQYF. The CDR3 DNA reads TGTGCCAGCAGCTTAAGCCCTCCCCAAGAGACCCAGTACTTC.

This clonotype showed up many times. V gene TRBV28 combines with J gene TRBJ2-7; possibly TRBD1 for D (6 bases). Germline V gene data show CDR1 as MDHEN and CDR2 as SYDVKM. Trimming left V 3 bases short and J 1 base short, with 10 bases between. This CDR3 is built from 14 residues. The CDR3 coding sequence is TGTGCCAGCAGTTTTACCAGGGGTTCCTACGAGCAGTACTTC. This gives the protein CASSFTRGSYEQYF.

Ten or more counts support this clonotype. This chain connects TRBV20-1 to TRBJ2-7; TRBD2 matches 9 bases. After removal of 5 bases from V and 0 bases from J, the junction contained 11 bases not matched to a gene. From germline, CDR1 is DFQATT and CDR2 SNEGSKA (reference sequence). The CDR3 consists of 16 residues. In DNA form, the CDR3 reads TGCAGTGCTCTCTTAGCGGGCGGGAGGGCCTCCTACGAGCAGTACTTC. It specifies CSALLAGGRASYEQYF.

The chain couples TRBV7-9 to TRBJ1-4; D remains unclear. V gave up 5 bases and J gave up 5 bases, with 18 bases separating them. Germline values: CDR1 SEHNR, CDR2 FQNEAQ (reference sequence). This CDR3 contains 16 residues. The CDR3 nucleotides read TGTGCCAGCAGCGCAAGCGAGATGGGGTCAAATGAAAAACTGTTTTTT. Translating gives CASSASEMGSNEKLFF. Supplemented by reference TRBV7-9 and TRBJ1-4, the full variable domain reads DTGVSQNPRHKITKRGQNVTFRCDPISEHNRLYWYRQTLGQGPEFLTYFQNEAQLEKSRLLSDRFSAERPKGSFSTLEIQRTEQGDSAMYLCASSASEMGSNEKLFFGSGTQLSVL.

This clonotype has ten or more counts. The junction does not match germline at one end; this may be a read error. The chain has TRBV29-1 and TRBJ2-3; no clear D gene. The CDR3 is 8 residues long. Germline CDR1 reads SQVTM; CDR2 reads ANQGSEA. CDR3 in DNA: TGCAGCTTTGATACGCAGTATTTT. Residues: CSFDTQYF.

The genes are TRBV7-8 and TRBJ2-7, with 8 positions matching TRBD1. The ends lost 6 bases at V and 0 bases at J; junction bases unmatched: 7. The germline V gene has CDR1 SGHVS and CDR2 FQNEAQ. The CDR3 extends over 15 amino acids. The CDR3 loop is CASSSGTGTSYEQYF. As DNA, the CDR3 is TGTGCCAGCAGTTCGGGGACAGGCACCTCCTACGAGCAGTACTTC.

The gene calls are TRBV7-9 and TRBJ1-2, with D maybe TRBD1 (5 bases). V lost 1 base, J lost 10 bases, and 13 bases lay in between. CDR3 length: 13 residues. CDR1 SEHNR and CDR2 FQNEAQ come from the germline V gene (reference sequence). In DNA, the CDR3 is TGTGCCAGCAGCTTAGAGGGGTGGGGAGCCTACACCTTC. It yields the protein CASSLEGWGAYTF. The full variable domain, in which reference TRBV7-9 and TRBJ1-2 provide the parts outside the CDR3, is DTGVSQNPRHKITKRGQNVTFRCDPISEHNRLYWYRQTLGQGPEFLTYFQNEAQLEKSRLLSDRFSAERPKGSFSTLEIQRTEQGDSAMYLCASSLEGWGAYTFGSGTRLTVV.